These 29 T cell receptor beta chains were all obtained from the same sample, sequenced in a study of blood T cell repertoires in COVID-19. The method was immunoSEQ multiplex PCR; TCRdb's version includes in-frame clones alone and lacks a portion of them. The sample carries fewer than 350,000 clones, 81% recorded once. The specimen sequenced was peripheral blood. These receptors all stem from a woman aged 60-75 years with active or convalescent COVID-19.

V and J are TRBV30 and TRBJ1-2; D remains unclear. This CDR3 is built from 12 residues. Germline V gene sequence: CDR1 GTSNPN, CDR2 SVGIG (reference sequence). Trimming pared 5 bases from V and 8 bases from J, leaving 15 bases between. CDR3 bases: TGTGCCTGGGGGCCCGCGGGCGGGGGCTACACCTTC. It is translated as CAWGPAGGGYTF.

The chain couples TRBV3-1 (or the pseudogene TRBV3-2) to TRBJ1-1; perhaps TRBD1 as D (6 bases). With 10 bases removed from V and 2 bases from J, the gap between germline ends came to 14 bases. CDR3 length: 13 amino acids. Germline CDR1 and CDR2: LGHDT and YNNKEL (reference sequence). The CDR3 protein is CATRGAGNTEAFF. The CDR3 bases are TGTGCCACTCGGGGGGCAGGCAACACTGAAGCTTTCTTT.

The genes are TRBV28 and TRBJ1-1, with 7 bases aligning to TRBD1. This CDR3 has 14 amino acids. The V segment lost 6 bases and the J segment 3 bases; nucleotides outside the gene matches: 7. Germline values: CDR1 MDHEN, CDR2 SYDVKM. The CDR3, as DNA: TGTGCCAGCAGACACACGACAGGGTACACTGAAGCTTTCTTT. Amino acids: CASRHTTGYTEAFF. The variable domain in full, with the rest retrieved from reference TRBV28 and TRBJ1-1, is DVKVTQSSRYLVKRTGEKVFLECVQDMDHENMFWYRQDPGLGLRLIYFSYDVKMKEKGDIPEGYSVSREKKERFSLILESASTNQTSMYLCASRHTTGYTEAFFGQGTRLTVV.

The chain employs TRBV7-8 and TRBJ2-1, with no clear D. The CDR3 sequence is 11 residues long. Deletions cut 1 base from V and 9 bases from J, with 4 bases between. Germline CDR1 and CDR2: SGHVS and FQNEAQ. CDR3 DNA: TGTGCCAGCAGCTTAGACGGTGAGCAGTTCTTC. This translates into CASSLDGEQFF.

The chain recombines TRBV21-1 with TRBJ1-1; the table calls TRBD1, which could not be checked here. TRBV21-1 is deemed a pseudogene. The CDR3 consists of 21 residues. The CDR3: CASSFYWDRGFGHRPDTEAFF. CDR3 nucleotides: TGTGCCAGCAGCTTCTATTGGGACAGGGGGTTTGGCCACCGCCCCGACACTGAAGCTTTCTTT.

This chain joins TRBV30 and TRBJ1-6, with 7 bases aligning to TRBD1. The CDR3 is 18 residues long. V was pared by 1 base and J by 0 bases, with 9 bases of the junction left unmatched. Germline V gene lookup returns CDR1 GTSNPN and CDR2 SVGIG (reference sequence). CDR3 amino acids: CAWSDTRDSSSYNSPLHF. Written as DNA, the CDR3 is TGTGCCTGGAGTGATACCCGGGACAGTTCCTCCTATAATTCACCCCTCCACTTT.

This clone appeared a few times. The CDR3 reads CAREGSTSYGYTF. The CDR3, as DNA: TGTGCCAGAGAGGGTAGTACAAGCTATGGCTACACCTTC. The rearrangement joins TRBV21-1 to TRBJ1-2. TRBV21-1 is termed a pseudogene. The CDR3 has 13 residues.

The gene calls are TRBV6-2 or TRBV6-3 and TRBJ1-6, with TRBD1 matching 8 bases. Germline V gene data show CDR1 as MNHEY and CDR2 as SVGEGT. The CDR3 loop spans 12 amino acids. V was clipped by 5 bases and J by 14 bases; unmatched bases: 5. Written as DNA, the CDR3 is TGTGCCAGCAGTCGGACAGGGAGGGCCCTCCACTTT. Its translation: CASSRTGRALHF.

This clone was counted once. The chain has TRBV6-2 or TRBV6-3 and TRBJ2-7; D may be TRBD1 (6 bases). The CDR3 spans 15 residues. V shed 0 bases and J shed 0 bases, with 9 bases lying between them. Per germline, CDR1 MNHEY and CDR2 SVGEGT. The CDR3, as DNA: TGTGCCAGCAGTTACTCGGGACATCCCTCCTACGAGCAGTACTTC. Protein: CASSYSGHPSYEQYF.

The chain has TRBV7-8 and TRBJ2-7; 7 nucleotides line up with TRBD2. Germline V CDR1 and CDR2: SGHVS, FQNEAQ. The CDR3 contains 15 residues. J was trimmed by 5 bases and V by 5 bases; bases with no gene match: 12. The CDR3 DNA follows: TGTGCCAGCAGCCCCGCCGAGGTAGCGGGTGACGAGCAGTACTTC. It is translated as CASSPAEVAGDEQYF.

The chain links TRBV7-3 to TRBJ1-1, with 7 bases fitting TRBD1. Trimming at V came to 0 bases and at J to 5 bases, leaving 3 bases not matched to a gene. The germline CDR1 and CDR2 sequences are SGHTA and FQGTGA. The CDR3 has 14 residues. This CDR3 is CASSLTGGFTEAFF. In DNA form, the CDR3 reads TGTGCCAGCAGCTTAACAGGGGGCTTTACTGAAGCTTTCTTT.

The gene calls are TRBV11-2 and TRBJ1-1, with 8 bases fitting TRBD1. This CDR3 is built from 17 residues. CDR1 is SGHAT and CDR2 is FQNNGV in the germline V gene. V lost 0 bases to trimming and J lost 1 base; unmatched junction nucleotides: 7. CDR3 sequence (DNA): TGTGCCAGCAGCTTAGATCGGTTCAGGGGGCCGAACACTGAAGCTTTCTTT. Translating gives CASSLDRFRGPNTEAFF.

The chain joins TRBV19 to TRBJ2-6, with TRBD1 as a possible D gene (5 bases). Per germline, CDR1 LNHDA and CDR2 SQIVND (reference sequence). The CDR3 has 15 residues. Trimming removed 3 bases from V and 2 bases from J, with 8 bases in between. The CDR3 loop is CASSIPGPGANVLTF. In nucleotides, the CDR3 is TGTGCCAGTAGTATCCCAGGGCCTGGGGCCAACGTCCTGACTTTC.

The chain carries TRBV13 and TRBJ2-1; no clear D gene. The germline gives CDR1 PRHDT, CDR2 FYEKMQ (reference sequence). Between the trimmed V and J ends, which lost 8 bases and 7 bases, there was a span of 12 bases. The CDR3 totals 12 residues. The CDR3 sequence: CASSLRVNEQFF. The CDR3 DNA sequence: TGTGCCAGCTCCCTCCGCGTTAATGAGCAGTTCTTC.

V gene TRBV6-5 combines with J gene TRBJ2-7, with 7 bases aligning to TRBD2. The CDR3 length is 15 residues. Losses at the gene ends were 0 bases for V and 5 bases for J; bases not matched to a gene: 7. Germline CDR1 reads MNHEY; CDR2 reads SVGAGI. CDR3 protein: CASSYSSGVSDEQYF. The CDR3 bases are TGTGCCAGCAGTTACTCCAGCGGGGTCAGCGACGAGCAGTACTTC.

A single count supports this clone. The DNA of the CDR3 is TGTGCCAGCAGCTTAAACGTAGGGGGGGCGGCAGATACGCAGTATTTT. Amino acid sequence: CASSLNVGGAADTQYF. This rearrangement joins TRBV11-1 to TRBJ2-3; a possible D gene is TRBD2 (7 bases). Germline V gene data show CDR1 as SGHAT and CDR2 as FQDESV (reference sequence). The V end lost 2 bases, the J end lost 4 bases, and 16 bases lay between the germline ends. CDR3 length: 16 residues.

The rearrangement uses TRBV27 and TRBJ1-2; tentative D call: TRBD1 (5 bases). This CDR3 is built from 15 residues. The germline gives CDR1 MNHEY, CDR2 SMNVEV (reference sequence). Trimming left V 6 bases short and J 4 bases short, with 18 bases between. The chain's CDR3 is CASRPQARTAYGYTF. The CDR3 DNA follows: TGTGCCAGCAGGCCACAGGCACGTACGGCCTATGGCTACACCTTC.

This sequence joins TRBV6-2 or TRBV6-3 and TRBJ1-1; D remains ambiguous. V lost 6 bases to trimming and J lost 1 base, with 15 bases between them. The CDR3 covers 15 residues. In germline, CDR1 is MNHEY, CDR2 SVGEGT. This CDR3 reads CASSPVSRENTEAFF. The CDR3 DNA sequence: TGTGCCAGCAGCCCCGTGTCCCGCGAGAACACTGAAGCTTTCTTT.

This clone was seen a single time. This rearrangement joins TRBV20-1 to TRBJ2-3, with D perhaps TRBD2 (5 bases). The CDR3 is made up of 13 amino acids. CDR1 and CDR2 (germline): DFQATT, SNEGSKA (reference sequence). Trimming cost V 3 bases and J 3 bases, with 10 bases left between them. The CDR3 region has the DNA TGCAGTGCTAGTGGCGGGCCAACAGATACGCAGTATTTT. Amino acids: CSASGGPTDTQYF.

The rearrangement joins TRBV6-2 or TRBV6-3 to TRBJ1-1; a possible D gene is TRBD1 (6 bases). CDR1 is MNHEY and CDR2 is SVGEGT in the germline V gene. V was clipped by 6 bases and J by 0 bases, with 11 bases between them. The CDR3 loop spans 14 amino acids. The CDR3 DNA reads as TGTGCCAGCAGCCTCCAGGGGTTGAACACTGAAGCTTTCTTT. This encodes CASSLQGLNTEAFF.

This clone came up once. The rearrangement links TRBV15 to TRBJ2-3; possibly TRBD2 for D (6 bases). Looked up from germline, CDR1 is LNHNV and CDR2 is YYDKDF (reference sequence). The CDR3 is 13 residues long. V was trimmed by 2 bases and J by 5 bases, leaving 8 bases between them. CDR3 sequence reads: CATSRFGGDTQYF. CDR3 in DNA: TGTGCCACCAGCAGATTCGGGGGAGATACGCAGTATTTT.

The chain joins TRBV2 to TRBJ2-7, with D unclear. Germline V gene sequence: CDR1 SNHLY, CDR2 FYNNEI. The CDR3 extends over 14 amino acids. Trimming left V 6 bases short and J 0 bases short, with 12 bases between. CDR3 sequence: CASRYTESSYEQYF. The CDR3 DNA reads TGTGCCAGCAGGTACACAGAGAGCTCCTACGAGCAGTACTTC. The variable domain in full, with the rest retrieved from reference TRBV2 and TRBJ2-7, is EPEVTQTPSHQVTQMGQEVILRCVPISNHLYFYWYRQILGQKVEFLVSFYNNEISEKSEIFDDQFSVERPDGSNFTLKIRSTKLEDSAMYFCASRYTESSYEQYFGPGTRLTVT.

This rearrangement joins TRBV2 to TRBJ2-2, with D unclear. V lost 7 bases to trimming and J lost 1 base, with 10 bases between them. Germline V lookup: CDR1 SNHLY, CDR2 FYNNEI. The CDR3 loop spans 14 amino acids. The CDR3: CASMSRLNTGELFF. The CDR3 coding sequence is TGTGCCAGCATGAGCAGGTTGAACACCGGGGAGCTGTTTTTT.

A remark on this clone: Other nucleotide sequences from this sample produce the same CDR3. This chain joins TRBV5-1 and TRBJ1-2; 9 positions match TRBD1. CDR1 is SGHRS and CDR2 is YFSETQ in the germline V gene. The length of the CDR3 is 15 residues. The junction had 9 bases not matched to a gene; V was cut back by 1 base and J by 8 bases. In DNA, the CDR3 is TGCGCCAGCAGCTTGACCCCGGGACAGGGAGGGGGCTACACCTTC. This gives the protein CASSLTPGQGGGYTF.

This sequence joins TRBV12-5 and TRBJ1-3; TRBD1 is a possible D gene (5 bases). Germline-derived CDR1 and CDR2 are LGHNT and FRNRAP. Trimming took 5 bases from V and 1 from J, leaving 24 bases between them. The CDR3 length is 19 residues. As DNA, the CDR3 is TGTGCTAGTGGTATCAGAGCAGGCAGTTGGGACTTATCTGGAAACACCATATATTTT. Translating it yields CASGIRAGSWDLSGNTIYF.

The V gene is TRBV18, the J gene TRBJ2-7; TRBD2 is a possible D gene (6 bases). CDR3 length: 15 amino acids. Trimming removed 3 bases from V and 6 bases from J, with 18 bases in between. In germline, CDR1 is KGHSH, CDR2 LQKENI. Here the CDR3 DNA reads TGTGCCAGCTCACCTGCTCCGGGACTCGCCTCCGAGCAGTACTTC. This encodes CASSPAPGLASEQYF.

The J gene is TRBJ2-7, the V gene TRBV9, with D possibly being TRBD1 (6 bases). Trimming removed 7 bases from V and 1 base from J, with 21 bases in between. The CDR3 has 16 amino acids. The germline V gene has CDR1 SGDLS and CDR2 YYNGEE. In DNA, the CDR3 is TGTGCCAGCGGACCCAGGGGCGGTTTCAGGTCCTACGAGCAGTACTTC. Residues: CASGPRGGFRSYEQYF.

V is TRBV19 and J is TRBJ1-5; D is unresolved. Germline V lookup: CDR1 LNHDA, CDR2 SQIVND (reference sequence). The CDR3 runs to 13 residues. The V end was cut by 5 bases, the J end by 5 bases, with 10 bases between. As DNA, the CDR3 is TGTGCCAGTAGTTGGGCAGGTGATCAGCCCCAGCATTTT. Amino acid sequence: CASSWAGDQPQHF. Based on the CDR3 plus reference TRBV19 and TRBJ1-5, the full variable domain is DGGITQSPKYLFRKEGQNVTLSCEQNLNHDAMYWYRQDPGQGLRLIYYSQIVNDFQKGDIAEGYSVSREKKESFPLTVTSAQKNPTAFYLCASSWAGDQPQHFGDGTRLSIL.

V gene TRBV2 combines with J gene TRBJ1-2, with D uncertain. The CDR3 covers 14 residues. Germline CDR1 SNHLY, CDR2 FYNNEI. V lost 5 bases, J lost 5 bases, and 15 bases lay in between. In DNA, the CDR3 is TGTGCCAGCAGTTCCCCTAGCTGGGCATATGGCTACACCTTC. It specifies CASSSPSWAYGYTF.